One and the same sample provided the 22 T cell receptor beta chains below, sequenced in a study of early T cells in non-severe SARS-CoV-2 infection. TCRdb ran MiXCR on the 5' RACE reads and lists one entry per CDR3 protein. The sample has more than 20,000 distinct CDR3 sequences, about 4.8% seen once; the top ten hold roughly 5.5%. Sequencing input: whole blood. The receptors shown here come from an adult who was a healthcare worker with PCR-confirmed SARS-CoV-2 infection or an uninfected control (not recorded which).

This clonotype was detected ten times or more. This rearrangement joins TRBV6-2 or TRBV6-3 to TRBJ2-5; D is perhaps TRBD1 (6 bases). V shed 5 bases and J shed 2 bases, with 18 bases lying between them. Germline-derived CDR1 and CDR2 are MNHEY and SVGEGT. This CDR3 comprises 16 residues. The CDR3 DNA reads TGTGCCAGCAGTCTGGGGGCCCGGGCCAGACAAGAGACCCAGTACTTC. Protein: CASSLGARARQETQYF.

In this sample, this clonotype turned up many times. This sequence joins TRBV18 and TRBJ1-1, with D unresolved. The germline V and J ends were trimmed by 4 bases and 3 bases, with 9 bases remaining between them. Germline V CDR1 and CDR2: KGHSH, LQKENI. The CDR3 runs to 13 residues. This CDR3 reads CASSLSGDTEAFF. For the CDR3, the DNA is TGTGCCAGCTCACTATCTGGGGACACTGAAGCTTTCTTT.

This clonotype was picked up many times. This rearrangement joins TRBV7-9 to TRBJ1-5; the D gene is possibly TRBD1 (5 bases). V lost 0 bases and J 5 bases, leaving 8 bases between the germline ends. Germline CDR1 is SEHNR and CDR2 is FQNEAQ (reference sequence). The CDR3 totals 14 residues. Here the CDR3 DNA reads TGTGCCAGCAGCTTAGCGGGGGACGATCAGCCCCAGCATTTT. It encodes CASSLAGDDQPQHF.

There are many counts of this clonotype. The chain links TRBV6-4 to TRBJ1-2, with TRBD1 matching over 10 bases. The CDR3 sequence is 14 residues long. The V segment lost 2 bases and the J segment 8 bases; nucleotides outside the gene matches: 5. Looked up from germline, CDR1 is MRHNA and CDR2 is SNTAGT. CDR3 nucleotides: TGTGCCAGCAGTGACGGGGGGACAGGGGAAGGCTACACCTTC. Protein: CASSDGGTGEGYTF.

This clonotype has a count of ten or more. This chain links TRBV20-1 with TRBJ2-3; TRBD2 agrees at 12 bases. Germline V CDR1 and CDR2: DFQATT, SNEGSKA (reference sequence). The CDR3 totals 16 residues. With 3 bases clipped from V and 1 base from J, the junction kept 5 bases outside the gene matches. CDR3 sequence reads: CSASLLAGGRTDTQYF. In nucleotides, the CDR3 is TGCAGTGCTAGTCTACTAGCGGGGGGACGCACAGATACGCAGTATTTT.

This clonotype was seen repeatedly, ten times or more. This chain connects TRBV7-2 to TRBJ2-2, with a weak D call TRBD1 (6 bases). This CDR3 is 16 amino acids long. CDR1 is SGHTA and CDR2 is FQGNSA in the germline V gene. V dropped 4 bases and J dropped 2 bases, with 14 bases sitting between them. The CDR3 DNA is TGTGCCAGCAGCTACCTGGGGGCTAGTAACACCGGGGAGCTGTTTTTT. It specifies CASSYLGASNTGELFF.

At least ten counts were recorded for this clonotype. The V call is TRBV30, the J call TRBJ2-7; 9 nucleotides match TRBD1. The CDR3 consists of 16 residues. V lost 2 bases to trimming and J lost 4 bases; unmatched junction nucleotides: 12. CDR1 is GTSNPN and CDR2 is SVGIG in the germline V gene (reference sequence). The CDR3 DNA reads TGTGCCTGGAGTCGCCCTCGACAGGGGGACCCGTACGAGCAGTACTTC. This codes for CAWSRPRQGDPYEQYF.

This clonotype was counted at least ten times. The chain recombines TRBV7-6 with TRBJ2-1, with TRBD1 identical over 9 bases. The J segment lost 7 bases and the V segment lost 3 bases, leaving 10 bases of the junction unmatched. The CDR3 is made up of 16 amino acids. CDR1 and CDR2 (germline): SGHVS, FNYEAQ. Here the CDR3 DNA reads TGTGCCAGCAGCTTTTATCCGGGACAGGGAAGGAATGAGCAGTTCTTC. It encodes CASSFYPGQGRNEQFF. Looking up the rest from reference TRBV7-6 and TRBJ2-1 gives the full variable domain: GAGVSQSPRYKVTKRGQDVALRCDPISGHVSLYWYRQALGQGPEFLTYFNYEAQQDKSGLPNDRFSAERPEGSISTLTIQRTEQRDSAMYRCASSFYPGQGRNEQFFGPGTRLTVL.

Many counts were recorded for this clonotype. This chain connects TRBV6-5 to TRBJ1-6; D possibly corresponds to TRBD1 (6 bases). Germline V CDR1 and CDR2: MNHEY, SVGAGI. The CDR3 has 14 residues. Trimming removed 0 bases from V and 12 bases from J, with 12 bases in between. CDR3 protein: CASSYSNRDVPLHF. The CDR3 DNA reads as TGTGCCAGCAGTTACTCGAACAGGGATGTACCCCTCCACTTT.

This clonotype has ten or more counts. The rearrangement links TRBV20-1 to TRBJ2-5; unclear D gene. Trimming stripped 5 bases from V and 4 bases from J, with 11 bases between. CDR3 length: 12 residues. Germline CDR1 DFQATT, CDR2 SNEGSKA (reference sequence). This CDR3 is CSAPDQRETQYF. In DNA, the CDR3 is TGCAGTGCTCCGGACCAAAGAGAGACCCAGTACTTC.

This clonotype showed up many times. V gene TRBV20-1 combines with J gene TRBJ2-7, with TRBD2 matching over 8 bases. Looked up from germline, CDR1 is DFQATT and CDR2 is SNEGSKA (reference sequence). The CDR3 has 15 amino acids. Unmatched junction bases numbered 8, after V lost 0 bases and J lost 4 bases. This CDR3 is CSARDSAGAQYEQYF. The CDR3 region has the DNA TGCAGTGCTAGAGATTCAGCGGGGGCTCAGTACGAGCAGTACTTC.

This clonotype was counted ten times or more. The chain combines TRBV5-1 with TRBJ1-1; D not resolved. Between the trimmed V and J ends, which lost 4 bases and 1 base, there was a span of 14 bases. The CDR3 runs 15 residues. Germline V gene data show CDR1 as SGHRS and CDR2 as YFSETQ. The CDR3 bases are TGCGCCAGCAGCCCCCCCCGGTCAGGGAACACTGAAGCTTTCTTT. Translated: CASSPPRSGNTEAFF. The full variable domain, its missing parts supplied by reference TRBV5-1 and TRBJ1-1, is KAGVTQTPRYLIKTRGQQVTLSCSPISGHRSVSWYQQTPGQGLQFLFEYFSETQRNKGNFPGRFSGRQFSNSRSEMNVSTLELGDSALYLCASSPPRSGNTEAFFGQGTRLTVV.

This clonotype was counted many times. This chain connects TRBV9 to TRBJ1-6; the D is unclear. V lost 5 bases, J lost 5 bases, and 11 bases lay in between. The CDR3 has 14 amino acids. The V gene's germline CDR1 is SGDLS and CDR2 YYNGEE. Here the CDR3 DNA reads TGTGCCAGCAGTGCCATGGGGAATAATTCACCCCTCCACTTT. It encodes CASSAMGNNSPLHF.

This clonotype was recorded many times. The CDR3 bases are TGTGCCAGCAGCCAAGATGTCGATCAGCCCCAGCATTTT. This encodes CASSQDVDQPQHF. This chain links TRBV3-1 with TRBJ1-5; D not certain. Deletions cut 0 bases from V and 5 bases from J, with 5 bases between. Germline-derived CDR1 and CDR2 are LGHDT and YNNKEL (reference sequence). The CDR3 sequence is 13 residues long. Complete variable domain (other parts from reference TRBV3-1 and TRBJ1-5): DTAVSQTPKYLVTQMGNDKSIKCEQNLGHDTMYWYKQDSKKFLKIMFSYNNKELIINETVPNRFSPKSPDKAHLNLHINSLELGDSAVYFCASSQDVDQPQHFGDGTRLSIL.

This clonotype was detected many times. The rearrangement uses TRBV7-6 and TRBJ2-2; D remains unclear. V dropped 1 base and J dropped 2 bases, with 11 bases sitting between them. Germline CDR1 SGHVS, CDR2 FNYEAQ. The CDR3 spans 16 residues. As DNA, the CDR3 is TGTGCCAGCAGCTTAGATTCTGGATCTAACACCGGGGAGCTGTTTTTT. It specifies CASSLDSGSNTGELFF.

This clonotype appeared many times. V is TRBV18 and J is TRBJ1-2; tentative D call: TRBD1 (5 bases). The CDR3 spans 13 residues. Trimming took 5 bases from V and 8 from J, leaving 15 bases between them. Germline loops: CDR1 KGHSH, CDR2 LQKENI. CDR3 DNA sequence: TGTGCCAGCTCATTCGTAGGGGCTGACGGCTACACCTTC. Protein product: CASSFVGADGYTF.

This clonotype was detected many times. This chain connects TRBV19 to TRBJ2-5, with D possibly TRBD1 on 8 matching bases. CDR3 length: 16 amino acids. V lost 5 bases and J 3 bases, leaving 19 bases between the germline ends. Per germline, CDR1 LNHDA and CDR2 SQIVND (reference sequence). CDR3 DNA: TGTGCCAGTAGTTCCCGGACAGGGAGGGTTGAAGAGACCCAGTACTTC. Translation: CASSSRTGRVEETQYF.

This clonotype has ten or more counts. The rearrangement uses TRBV10-3 and TRBJ2-7, with D possibly matching TRBD2 (6 bases). Germline V gene data show CDR1 as ENHRY and CDR2 as SYGVKD. The germline V and J ends were trimmed by 6 bases and 5 bases, with 17 bases remaining between them. The CDR3 loop spans 14 amino acids. For the CDR3, the DNA is TGTGCCATCAGCTCTACTAGCCGGGCCCACGAGCAGTACTTC. It yields the protein CAISSTSRAHEQYF.

This clonotype has at least ten counts. This chain connects TRBV10-3 to TRBJ2-7; D call uncertain. Trimming removed 0 bases at V and 0 bases at J, with 12 bases between. The CDR3 sequence is 16 residues long. Germline CDR1 and CDR2: ENHRY and SYGVKD. Here the CDR3 reads CAISESLGRDSYEQYF. In nucleotides, the CDR3 is TGTGCCATCAGTGAGTCGCTGGGTAGGGACTCCTACGAGCAGTACTTC.

By its share, this clonotype is medium-sized (0.01 to 0.1%). The chain uses TRBV18 and TRBJ1-5; the match to TRBD1 covers 8 bases. Germline values: CDR1 KGHSH, CDR2 LQKENI. V shed 2 bases and J 2 bases; nucleotides not matched to a gene: 2. The CDR3 covers 15 residues. This CDR3 is CASSPDRGGNQPQHF. The CDR3 nucleotides are TGTGCCAGCTCACCAGACAGGGGTGGCAATCAGCCCCAGCATTTT. The full variable domain, with the rest looked up from reference TRBV18 and TRBJ1-5, is NAGVMQNPRHLVRRRGQEARLRCSPMKGHSHVYWYRQLPEEGLKFMVYLQKENIIDESGMPKERFSAEFPKEGPSILRIQQVVRGDSAAYFCASSPDRGGNQPQHFGDGTRLSIL.

This clonotype occurred many times. The V call is TRBV7-9, the J call TRBJ1-1; D gene ambiguous. This CDR3 region has 13 residues. Germline V gene sequence: CDR1 SEHNR, CDR2 FQNEAQ (reference sequence). The V and J ends lost 6 bases and 0 bases respectively, with 8 bases between them. The DNA for the CDR3 is TGTGCCAGCAGTCCCCTTATGAACACTGAAGCTTTCTTT. It is translated as CASSPLMNTEAFF.

This clonotype was detected ten times or more. The V call is TRBV6-6, the J call TRBJ2-2, with D perhaps being TRBD1 or TRBD2 (5 bases each). V was pared by 6 bases and J by 6 bases, with 20 bases between. CDR1 MNHNY and CDR2 SVGAGI come from the germline V gene (reference sequence). The CDR3 runs to 16 residues. The CDR3 DNA reads as TGTGCCAGCAGGGACCTACCGGGACCCCCATCCGGGGAGCTGTTTTTT. Its translation is CASRDLPGPPSGELFF.